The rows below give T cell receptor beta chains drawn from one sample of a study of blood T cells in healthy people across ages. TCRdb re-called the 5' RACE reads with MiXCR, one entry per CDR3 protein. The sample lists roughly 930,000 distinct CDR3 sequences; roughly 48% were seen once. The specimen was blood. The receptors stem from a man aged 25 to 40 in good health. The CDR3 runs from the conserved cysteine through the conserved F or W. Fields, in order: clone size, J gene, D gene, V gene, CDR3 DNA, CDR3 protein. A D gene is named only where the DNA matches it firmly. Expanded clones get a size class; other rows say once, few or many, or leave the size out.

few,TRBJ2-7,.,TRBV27,TGTGCCAGCAAGACAGCCTACGAGCAGTACTTC,CASKTAYEQYF
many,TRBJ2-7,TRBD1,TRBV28,TGTGCCAGCAGTTTAGGGGGACAGTCCTACGAGCAGTACTTC,CASSLGGQSYEQYF
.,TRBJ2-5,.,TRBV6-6,TGTGCCAGCAATCGACAGAACCAAGAGACCCAGTACTTC,CASNRQNQETQYF
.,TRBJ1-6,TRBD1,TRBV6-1,TGTGCCGGATGCCGGGACAGCTCATATTCACCCCTCCACTTT,CAGCRDSSYSPLHF
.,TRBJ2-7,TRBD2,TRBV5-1,TGCGCCAGCAGCTTGATAGCGGGGAGTCCCTACGAGCAGTACTTC,CASSLIAGSPYEQYF
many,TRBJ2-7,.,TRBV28,TGTGCCAGCAGTTTGGAGGACAAAACCTACGAGCAGTACTTC,CASSLEDKTYEQYF
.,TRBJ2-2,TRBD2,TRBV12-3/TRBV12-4,TGTGCCAGCAGTTTCCCTAGCGGGGGGGGCGGGAACACCGGGGAGCTGTTTTTT,CASSFPSGGGGNTGELFF
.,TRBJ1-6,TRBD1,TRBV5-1,TGCGCCAGCAGCCAAGACGGGGGACAGGGGAAATCACCCCTCCACTTT,CASSQDGGQGKSPLHF
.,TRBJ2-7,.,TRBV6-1,TGTGCCAGCAGTGATGGGTCAAGGTTGTACAGGCTAGAGCAGTACTTC,CASSDGSRLYRLEQYF
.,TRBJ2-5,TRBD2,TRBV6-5,TGTGCCAGCAGTCCACGTGCTAGCGGGGGGACGGAGACCCAGTACTTC,CASSPRASGGTETQYF
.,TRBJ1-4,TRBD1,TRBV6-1,TGTGCCAGCAGGAAGACAGGGTCGAATGAAAAACTGTTTTTT,CASRKTGSNEKLFF
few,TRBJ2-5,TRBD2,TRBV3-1,TGTGCCAGCACCGGGGGAACGGGACTAGCGGGGACCTACAATGAGCAGTACTTC,CASTGGTGLAGTYNEQYF
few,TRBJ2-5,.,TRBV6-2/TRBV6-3,TGTGCCAGCAGTTCCTGGGACCCAGGCCAAGAGACCCAGTACTTC,CASSSWDPGQETQYF
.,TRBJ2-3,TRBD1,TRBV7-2,TGTGCCAGCAGCTTTGCGAGACAGGGTGGCACAGATACGCAGTATTTT,CASSFARQGGTDTQYF
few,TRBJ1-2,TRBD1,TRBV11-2,TGTGCCAGCAGCTTAGCCAGGGGGCTGGATTACACCTTC,CASSLARGLDYTF
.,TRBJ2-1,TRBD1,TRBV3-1,TGTGCCAGCAGCCAAACCTTTACAGGGGGCTCCTACAATGAGCAGTTCTTC,CASSQTFTGGSYNEQFF
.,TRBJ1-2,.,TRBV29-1,TGCAGCGCGAATACTGACGGAAACTATGGCTACACCTTC,CSANTDGNYGYTF
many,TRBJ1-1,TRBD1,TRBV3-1,TGTGCCAGCAGCTTAGGGACAGGGGGCACTGAAGCTTTCTTT,CASSLGTGGTEAFF
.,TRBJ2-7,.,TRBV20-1,TGCAGTGCTAGAGATCGCGGCGCCTGGGACGAGCAGTACTTC,CSARDRGAWDEQYF
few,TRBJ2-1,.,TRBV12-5,TGTGCTAGTGGTTTGGCGGGGGCTAGTGAGCAGTTCTTC,CASGLAGASEQFF
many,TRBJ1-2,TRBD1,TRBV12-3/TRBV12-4,TGTGCCAGCAGTTTAGCTGACAGGGTAAATGGCTACACCTTC,CASSLADRVNGYTF
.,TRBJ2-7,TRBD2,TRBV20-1,TGCAGTGCTGGGTCGGATAGCGGGGTCTACGAGCAGTACTTC,CSAGSDSGVYEQYF
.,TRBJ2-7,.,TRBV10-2,TGCGCCAGCAGTGTACAGGGGTTCGGGAGCGAGCGGTACTTC,CASSVQGFGSERYF
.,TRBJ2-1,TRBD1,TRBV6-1,TGTGCCAGCAGTGACGGACAGGGGTCCTACAATGAGCAGTTCTTC,CASSDGQGSYNEQFF
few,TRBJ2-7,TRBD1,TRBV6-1,TGTGCCAGCAGTCAGATGACAGGGGGCTCCTACGAGCAGTACTTC,CASSQMTGGSYEQYF
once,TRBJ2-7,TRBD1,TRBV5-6,TGTGCCAGCTCCTCAGGACAGGGACGGGGCAATGAGCAGTACTTC,CASSSGQGRGNEQYF
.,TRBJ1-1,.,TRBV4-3,TGCGCCAGCAGCTTCCGGGACCGCCGCACTGAAGCTTTCTTT,CASSFRDRRTEAFF
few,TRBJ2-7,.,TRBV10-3,TGTGCCATCAGTGAGTCGATTGACCGGGGGTCCTACGAGCAGTACTTC,CAISESIDRGSYEQYF
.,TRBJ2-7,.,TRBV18,TGTGCCAGCTCACCACCTATTGCAGCGTTCTACGAGCAGTACTTC,CASSPPIAAFYEQYF
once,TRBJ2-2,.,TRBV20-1,TGCAGTGCTAGAGATCTCTCGGAAGAGTACACCGGGGAGCTGTTTTTT,CSARDLSEEYTGELFF
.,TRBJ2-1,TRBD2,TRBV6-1,TGTGCCAGCCATACTAGCGATTCCTACAATGAGCAGTTCTTC,CASHTSDSYNEQFF
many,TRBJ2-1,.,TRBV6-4,TGTGCCAGCAGTGAAAGGCAGGGGGGATACAATGAGCAGTTCTTC,CASSERQGGYNEQFF
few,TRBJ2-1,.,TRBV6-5,TGTGCCAGCAGTTATAACTATGAGCAGTTCTTC,CASSYNYEQFF
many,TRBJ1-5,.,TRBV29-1,TGCAGCGTTGTTGAACAGGGCAATAGCAATCAGCCCCAGCATTTT,CSVVEQGNSNQPQHF
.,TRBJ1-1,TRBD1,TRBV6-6,TGTGCCAGCAGGCTCGGACAGGGGACGACTGAAGCTTTCTTT,CASRLGQGTTEAFF
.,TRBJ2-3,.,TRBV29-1,TGCAGCGTTGAAGAGGGAAGGGGGACGAGCACAGATACGCAGTATTTT,CSVEEGRGTSTDTQYF
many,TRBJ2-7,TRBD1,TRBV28,TGTGCCAGCAGTTACAGGGGGCGCGAGCAGTACTTC,CASSYRGREQYF
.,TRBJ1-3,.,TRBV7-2,TGTGCCAGCAGCGCGGACAGTACTTCTGGAAACACCATATATTTT,CASSADSTSGNTIYF
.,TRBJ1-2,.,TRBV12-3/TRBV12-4,TGTGCCAGCAGTTTCCGGGGGGGCGGCTATGGCTACACCTTC,CASSFRGGGYGYTF
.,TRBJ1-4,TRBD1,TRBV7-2,TGTGCCAGCAGCTTACAGACAGGGTTGATGAATGGAAAACTGTTTTTT,CASSLQTGLMNGKLFF
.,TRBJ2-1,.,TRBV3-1,TGTGCCAGCACCCGACCCCAGGGGGGCAGGGACAATGAGCAGTTCTTC,CASTRPQGGRDNEQFF
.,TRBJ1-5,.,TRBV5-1,TGCGCCAGCAGCTTTGGGGCAGGGAGCAATCAGCCCCAGCATTTT,CASSFGAGSNQPQHF
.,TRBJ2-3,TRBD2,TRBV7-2,TGTGCCAGCGGGCCGATAGCGGGAGGGACCACAGATACGCAGTATTTT,CASGPIAGGTTDTQYF
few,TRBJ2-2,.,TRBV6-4,TGTGCCAGCAGTGAACAGGGTACCGGGGAGCTGTTTTTT,CASSEQGTGELFF
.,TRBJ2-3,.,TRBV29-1,TGCAGCGTTGAAGGGCATGTTTCCACAGATACGCAGTATTTT,CSVEGHVSTDTQYF
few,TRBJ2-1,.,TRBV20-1,TGCAGTGCTAGTGGCAGGATAAATGAGCAGTTCTTC,CSASGRINEQFF
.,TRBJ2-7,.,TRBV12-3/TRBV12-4,TGTGCCAGTAAGGGACAAGACTACGAGCAGTACTTC,CASKGQDYEQYF
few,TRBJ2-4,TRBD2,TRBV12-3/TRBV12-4,TGTGCCAGCAGTTTACATCAGCGGGGGGAGGGCAAAAACATTCAGTACTTC,CASSLHQRGEGKNIQYF
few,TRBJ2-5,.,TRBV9,TGTGCCAGCAGCGTTGCGACAAACCGCCAAGAGACCCAGTACTTC,CASSVATNRQETQYF
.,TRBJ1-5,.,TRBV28,TGTGCCAGCACCCAATCAGGCCCCCAGCATTTT,CASTQSGPQHF
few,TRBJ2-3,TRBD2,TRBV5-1,TGCGCCAGCAGCTTGTCCCTCGGGGGGGTGACGGATACGCAGTATTTT,CASSLSLGGVTDTQYF
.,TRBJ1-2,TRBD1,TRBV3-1,TGTGCCGTCCAGGGGGGGGGCTATGGCTACACCTTC,CAVQGGGYGYTF
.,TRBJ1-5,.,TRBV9,TGTGCCAGCAGCGTGACGGGCGGCGGCAATCAGCCCCAGCATTTT,CASSVTGGGNQPQHF
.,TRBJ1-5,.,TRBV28,TGTGCCAGCAGTTTAGTAGTTAGTAGCAATCAGCCCCAGCATTTT,CASSLVVSSNQPQHF
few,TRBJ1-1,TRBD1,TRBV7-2,TGTGCCAGCAGCTTAGTAGTGACAGGGGGATCCACTGAAGCTTTCTTT,CASSLVVTGGSTEAFF